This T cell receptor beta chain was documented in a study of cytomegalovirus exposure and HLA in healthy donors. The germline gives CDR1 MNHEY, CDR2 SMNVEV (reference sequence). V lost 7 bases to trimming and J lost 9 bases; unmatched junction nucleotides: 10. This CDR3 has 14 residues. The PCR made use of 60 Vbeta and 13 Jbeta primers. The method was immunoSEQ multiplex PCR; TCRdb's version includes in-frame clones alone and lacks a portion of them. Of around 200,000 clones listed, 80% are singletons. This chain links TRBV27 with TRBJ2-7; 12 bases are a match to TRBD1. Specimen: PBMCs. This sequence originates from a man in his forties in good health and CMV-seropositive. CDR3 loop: CASTWGTGGEVQYF. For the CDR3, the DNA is TGTGCCAGCACCTGGGGGACAGGGGGCGAGGTGCAGTACTTC.